This T cell receptor beta chain was recovered during a study of blood T cells in healthy people across ages. General observations from the study: Long-lived donors carried more naive CD4+ cells and greater diversity than aged donors.

A second about 7 to 11 cycle PCR used barcoded and J-beta primers. Via MiXCR, TCRdb re-called the 5' RACE reads, giving one row per CDR3 protein. The sample has around 800,000 distinct CDR3 sequences; roughly 53% are singletons. This clonotype was picked up a small number of times. What it binds is unknown. Healthy Caucasian individuals from Russia aged roughly 6 to 100 were enrolled as donors. This TCR derives from a man of 80 years or more in good health. The source material was blood.

The CDR3 spells CASSQDPPGGVETQYF. CDR3 sequence (DNA): TGTGCCAGCAGCCAAGACCCCCCCGGGGGAGTAGAGACCCAGTACTTC. The genes are TRBV3-1 and TRBJ2-5; D perhaps matches TRBD2 (6 bases). Germline loops: CDR1 LGHDT, CDR2 YNNKEL (reference sequence). V lost 0 bases to trimming and J lost 4 bases, with 15 bases between them. The CDR3 has 16 residues.